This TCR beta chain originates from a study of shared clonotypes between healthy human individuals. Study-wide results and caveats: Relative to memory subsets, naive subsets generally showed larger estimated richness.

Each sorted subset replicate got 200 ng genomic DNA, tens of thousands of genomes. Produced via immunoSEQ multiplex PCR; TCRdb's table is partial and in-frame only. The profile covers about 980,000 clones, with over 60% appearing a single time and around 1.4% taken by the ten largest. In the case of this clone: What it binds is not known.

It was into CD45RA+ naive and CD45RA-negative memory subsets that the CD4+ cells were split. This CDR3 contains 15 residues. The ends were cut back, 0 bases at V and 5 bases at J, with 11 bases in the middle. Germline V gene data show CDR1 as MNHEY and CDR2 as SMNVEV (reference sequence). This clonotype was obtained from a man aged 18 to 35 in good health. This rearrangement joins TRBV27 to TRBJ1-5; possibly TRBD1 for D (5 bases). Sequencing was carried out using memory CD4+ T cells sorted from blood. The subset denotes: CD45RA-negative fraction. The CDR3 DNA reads TGTGCCAGCAGTTTATCCGGGGGAGGACATCAGCCCCAGCATTTT. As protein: CASSLSGGGHQPQHF.